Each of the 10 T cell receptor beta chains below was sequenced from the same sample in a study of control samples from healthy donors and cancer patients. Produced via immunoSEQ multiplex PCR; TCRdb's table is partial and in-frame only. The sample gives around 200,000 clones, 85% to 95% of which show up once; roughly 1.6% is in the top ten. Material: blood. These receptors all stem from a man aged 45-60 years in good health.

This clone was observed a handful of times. CDR3 loop: CASSRELGEKLFF. The CDR3 nucleotides are TGCGCCAGCAGCCGGGAGTTGGGTGAAAAACTGTTTTTT. The chain joins TRBV5-1 to TRBJ1-4, with no clear D. The V gene lost 4 bases and the J gene lost 7 bases, with 11 bases spanning the gap. Germline V CDR1 and CDR2: SGHRS, YFSETQ. The CDR3 is made up of 13 amino acids.

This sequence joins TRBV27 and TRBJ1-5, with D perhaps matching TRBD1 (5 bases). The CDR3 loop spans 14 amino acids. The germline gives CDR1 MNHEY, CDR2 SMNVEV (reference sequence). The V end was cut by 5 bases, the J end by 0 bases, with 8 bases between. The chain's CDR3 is CASSVQDSNQPQHF. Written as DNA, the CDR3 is TGTGCCAGCAGTGTACAGGATAGCAATCAGCCCCAGCATTTT.

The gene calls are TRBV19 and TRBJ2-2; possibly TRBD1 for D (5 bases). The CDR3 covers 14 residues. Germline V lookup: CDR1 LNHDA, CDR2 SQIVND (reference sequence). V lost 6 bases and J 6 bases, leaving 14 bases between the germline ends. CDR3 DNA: TGTGCCAGTAGCCCGACGCAGGGTGCCGGGGAGCTGTTTTTT. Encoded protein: CASSPTQGAGELFF.

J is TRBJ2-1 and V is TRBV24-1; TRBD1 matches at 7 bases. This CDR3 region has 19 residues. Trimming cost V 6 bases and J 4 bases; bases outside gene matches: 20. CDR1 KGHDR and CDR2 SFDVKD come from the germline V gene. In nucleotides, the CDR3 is TGTGCCACCAGTTCCCGTCCGGGACAGAAACGGAGTTTGTACAATGAGCAGTTCTTC. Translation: CATSSRPGQKRSLYNEQFF.

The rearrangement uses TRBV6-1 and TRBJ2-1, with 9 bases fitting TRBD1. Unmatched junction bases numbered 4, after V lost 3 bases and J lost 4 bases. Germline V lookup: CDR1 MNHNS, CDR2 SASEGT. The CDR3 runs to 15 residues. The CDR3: CASSDGGTGYNEQFF. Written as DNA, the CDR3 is TGTGCCAGCAGTGATGGAGGGACAGGGTACAATGAGCAGTTCTTC.

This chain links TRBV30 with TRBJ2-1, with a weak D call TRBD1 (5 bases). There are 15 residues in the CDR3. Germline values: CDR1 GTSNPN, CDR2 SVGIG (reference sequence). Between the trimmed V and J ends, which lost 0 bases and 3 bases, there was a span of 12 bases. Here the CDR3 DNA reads TGTGCCTGGAGTGTACTGGGGCGAGGCTACAATGAGCAGTTCTTC. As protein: CAWSVLGRGYNEQFF.

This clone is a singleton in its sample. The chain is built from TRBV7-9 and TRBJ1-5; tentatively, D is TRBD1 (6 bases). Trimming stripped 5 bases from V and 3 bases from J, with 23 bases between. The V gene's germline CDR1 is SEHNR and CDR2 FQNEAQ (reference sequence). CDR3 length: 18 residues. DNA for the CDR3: TGTGCCAGCAGCCCGGGGGGTGCGGGACACCCGTCCAATCAGCCCCAGCATTTT. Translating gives CASSPGGAGHPSNQPQHF.

The CDR3 bases are TGTGCCAGCAGTCTACAGGGTTCCGGCACAGATACGCAGTATTTT. Translating gives CASSLQGSGTDTQYF. This chain links TRBV2 with TRBJ2-3; a weak D match, TRBD1 (6 bases). V dropped 5 bases and J dropped 1 base, with 13 bases sitting between them. CDR3 length: 15 amino acids. Germline CDR1 and CDR2: SNHLY and FYNNEI.

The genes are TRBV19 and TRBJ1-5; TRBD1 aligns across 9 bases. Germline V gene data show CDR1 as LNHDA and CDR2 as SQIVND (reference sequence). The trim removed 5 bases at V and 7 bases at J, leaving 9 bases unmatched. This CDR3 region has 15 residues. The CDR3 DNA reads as TGTGCCAGTAGTCACCTCGACAGGGGGGGACAGCCCCAGCATTTT. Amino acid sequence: CASSHLDRGGQPQHF.

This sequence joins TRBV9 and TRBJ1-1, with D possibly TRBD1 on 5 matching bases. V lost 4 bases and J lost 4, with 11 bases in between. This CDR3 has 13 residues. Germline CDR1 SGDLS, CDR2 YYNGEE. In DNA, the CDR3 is TGTGCCAGCAGCTCCGCGGGGGGCACTGAAGCTTTCTTT. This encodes CASSSAGGTEAFF.